This is a list of T cell receptor beta chains from one sample in a study of cytomegalovirus exposure and HLA in healthy donors. The data were produced by immunoSEQ multiplex PCR, yet TCRdb's version contains in-frame clones alone and is incomplete. This table holds approximately 74,000 clones, around 80% found once. Sequencing was carried out using PBMCs. These receptors were obtained from a man aged 40-49 years in good health and CMV-seronegative. The CDR3 runs from the conserved cysteine through the conserved F or W. The order of the fields is clone size, V gene, CDR3 length, D gene, J gene, CDR3 DNA, CDR3 protein. The D gene is left open where the match is weak. Clone size is given for some rows only: seen once, a few or many times, or a class if the clone is expanded.

>-|TRBV5-1|14|-|TRBJ2-4
TGCGCCAGCACGGCGGACACCAATTTAAACATTCAGTACTTC
CASTADTNLNIQYF
>-|TRBV27|14|-|TRBJ1-2
TGTGCCAGCAGTTTAAGGGGTTCCGGCTATGGCTACACCTTC
CASSLRGSGYGYTF
>-|TRBV14|14|-|TRBJ2-7
TGTGCCAGCAGCCAAGGAGAGGGTCTCCACGAGCAGTACTTC
CASSQGEGLHEQYF
>-|TRBV19|17|TRBD1|TRBJ1-2
TGTGCCAGTAGTATGAGACAGGGGGCGGCCTTGGACTATGGCTACACCTTC
CASSMRQGAALDYGYTF
>-|TRBV19|15|TRBD1|TRBJ1-1
TGTGCCAGTAGTACCACCCGGACAGGGGGACCAGAAGCTTTCTTT
CASSTTRTGGPEAFF
>-|TRBV5-1|13|-|TRBJ2-3
TGCGCCAGCAGCGAACAGGGGAGGGATACGCAGTATTTT
CASSEQGRDTQYF
>few|TRBV5-1|14|-|TRBJ1-4
TGCGCCAGCAGTTACGGGTCTGAAAATGAAAAACTGTTTTTT
CASSYGSENEKLFF
>-|TRBV6-4|15|TRBD2|TRBJ2-3
TGTGCCAGCAGTGAGCAAGCGGGAGGCCCAGATACGCAGTATTTT
CASSEQAGGPDTQYF
>-|TRBV5-6|15|TRBD1|TRBJ1-5
TGTGCCAGCAGCCGCGGACAGGGGGGCAATCAGCCCCAGCATTTT
CASSRGQGGNQPQHF
>-|TRBV7-6|18|TRBD1|TRBJ1-1
TGTGCCAGCAGCGTTGAAGTGGCAGGGGGACCCAGGAGCACTGAAGCTTTCTTT
CASSVEVAGGPRSTEAFF
>few|TRBV7-3|15|-|TRBJ2-1
TGTGCCAGCAGCTTATCTTCAACGAACAGTTTCAAGCAGTTCTTC
CASSLSSTNSFKQFF
>-|TRBV28|14|-|TRBJ1-5
TGTGCCAGCAGTTCCCGTTATAGCAATCAGCCCCAGCATTTT
CASSSRYSNQPQHF
>once|TRBV7-7|14|TRBD1|TRBJ2-1
TGTGCCAGCAGCCCCGGGACAGAATACAATGAGCAGTTCTTC
CASSPGTEYNEQFF
>-|TRBV4-1|16|-|TRBJ1-2
TGCGCCAGCAGCCAAGATGGGGGGAACCCTAACTATGGCTACACCTTC
CASSQDGGNPNYGYTF
>once|TRBV6-5|14|TRBD1|TRBJ2-5
TGTGCCAGCAGTTCCCCCGGACAGGGGAAGACCCAGTACTTC
CASSSPGQGKTQYF
>-|TRBV11-2|15|-|TRBJ2-7
TGTGCCAGCAGCTTGTCCCGGGAACCAGTCTACGAGCAGTACTTC
CASSLSREPVYEQYF
>-|TRBV5-1|16|TRBD1|TRBJ1-6
TGCGCCAGCAGCCCCAGGAGCGGACAGGGGAATTCACCCCTCCACTTT
CASSPRSGQGNSPLHF
>-|TRBV7-3|16|TRBD2|TRBJ2-3
TGTGCCAGCAGCCAGCAGGCTAGCGGGGGGCCAGATACGCAGTATTTT
CASSQQASGGPDTQYF
>-|TRBV9|19|TRBD2|TRBJ2-3
TGTGCCAGCAGCGTAGTTGGTCTAGCGGGGGGTTTGGGCCTCGTCACGCAGTATTTT
CASSVVGLAGGLGLVTQYF
>-|TRBV11-3|15|TRBD2|TRBJ2-2
TGTGCCAGCAGCCAGCGGGGGGGGAACACCGGGGAGCTGTTTTTT
CASSQRGGNTGELFF
>-|TRBV5-4|15|TRBD2|TRBJ2-3
TGTGCCAGCAGCCCGGGACTAGCCCTAGGAGATACGCAGTATTTT
CASSPGLALGDTQYF
>few|TRBV5-8|17|TRBD2|TRBJ2-7
TGTGCCAGCAGCTTGGACCCCGGACTAGCTATCCCCTACGAGCAGTACTTC
CASSLDPGLAIPYEQYF
>-|TRBV6-5|14|TRBD2|TRBJ2-5
TGTGCCAGCAGAGAGAGCGGGGGGAAAGAGACCCAGTACTTC
CASRESGGKETQYF
>-|TRBV28|13|-|TRBJ2-7
TGTGCCAGCAGTTCCCGACAGTCCTACGAGCAGTACTTC
CASSSRQSYEQYF
>-|TRBV29-1|13|TRBD1|TRBJ1-1
TGCAGCGTCGACAGGGTCCGGAACACTGAAGCTTTCTTT
CSVDRVRNTEAFF
>few|TRBV7-3|14|TRBD1|TRBJ1-4
TGTGCCAGCAGCTACCGGGACAGGGAAGAAAAACTGTTTTTT
CASSYRDREEKLFF
>-|TRBV27|17|-|TRBJ1-1
TGTGCCAGCAGTTTAAAACAGCCAGCTCTCAACAACACTGAAGCTTTCTTT
CASSLKQPALNNTEAFF
>-|TRBV9|15|TRBD1|TRBJ2-3
TGTGCCAGCAGCCCCGGGACAGGGTTCCCAGATACGCAGTATTTT
CASSPGTGFPDTQYF
>-|TRBV5-1|19|TRBD1|TRBJ2-6
TGCGCCAGCAGCTTGGGTTCGGGACAGGGACGGACTGGGGCCAACGTCCTGACTTTC
CASSLGSGQGRTGANVLTF
>-|TRBV5-7|17|TRBD1|TRBJ1-1
TGTGCCAGCAGCTTTAGGATGCACAGGGGGAAGAACACTGAAGCTTTCTTT
CASSFRMHRGKNTEAFF
>-|TRBV6-4|15|-|TRBJ2-1
TGTGCCACCAGCCCGGTCTCTTCGGGATACAATGAGCAGTTCTTC
CATSPVSSGYNEQFF
>-|TRBV19|19|-|TRBJ2-7
TGTGCCAGTAGTACCCGGAAAAGGACAGCCAATCTTATCTCCTACGAGCAGTACTTC
CASSTRKRTANLISYEQYF
>few|TRBV7-2|15|-|TRBJ1-1
TGTGCCAGCAGCCCCCCCGGGACAAGGATTTATGAAGCTTTCTTT
CASSPPGTRIYEAFF